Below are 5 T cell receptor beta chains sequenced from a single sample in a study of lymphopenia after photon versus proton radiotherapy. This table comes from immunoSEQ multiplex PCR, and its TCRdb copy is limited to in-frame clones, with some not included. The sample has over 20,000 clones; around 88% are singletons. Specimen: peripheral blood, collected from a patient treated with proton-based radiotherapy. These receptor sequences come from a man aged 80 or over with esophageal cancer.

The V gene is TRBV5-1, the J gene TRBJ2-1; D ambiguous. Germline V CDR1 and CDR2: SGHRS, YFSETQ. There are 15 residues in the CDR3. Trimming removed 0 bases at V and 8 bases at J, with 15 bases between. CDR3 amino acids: CASSLDLGRIDEQFF. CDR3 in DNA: TGCGCCAGCAGCTTGGATCTAGGGCGCATCGATGAGCAGTTCTTC.

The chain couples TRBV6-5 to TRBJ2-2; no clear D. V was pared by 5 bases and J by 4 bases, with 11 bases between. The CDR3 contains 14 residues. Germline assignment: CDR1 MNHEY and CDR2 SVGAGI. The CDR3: CASSASLGTGELFF. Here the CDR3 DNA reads TGTGCCAGCAGTGCGAGCCTGGGCACCGGGGAGCTGTTTTTT.

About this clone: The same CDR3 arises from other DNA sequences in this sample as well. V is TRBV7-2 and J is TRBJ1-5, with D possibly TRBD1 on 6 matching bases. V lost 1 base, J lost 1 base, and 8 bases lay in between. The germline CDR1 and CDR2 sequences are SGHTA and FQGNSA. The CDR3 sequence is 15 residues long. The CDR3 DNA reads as TGTGCCAGCAGCTTAGTAGGGGGAAGCAATCAGCCCCAGCATTTT. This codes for CASSLVGGSNQPQHF. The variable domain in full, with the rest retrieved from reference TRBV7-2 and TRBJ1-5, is GAGVSQSPSNKVTEKGKDVELRCDPISGHTALYWYRQSLGQGLEFLIYFQGNSAPDKSGLPSDRFSAERTGGSVSTLTIQRTQQEDSAVYLCASSLVGGSNQPQHFGDGTRLSIL.

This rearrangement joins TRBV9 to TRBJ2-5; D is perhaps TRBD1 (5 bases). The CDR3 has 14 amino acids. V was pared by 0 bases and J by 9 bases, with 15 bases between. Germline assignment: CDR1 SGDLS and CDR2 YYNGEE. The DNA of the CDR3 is TGTGCCAGCAGCGTAGAGGGGATTTCGGTGGCCCAGTACTTC. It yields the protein CASSVEGISVAQYF.

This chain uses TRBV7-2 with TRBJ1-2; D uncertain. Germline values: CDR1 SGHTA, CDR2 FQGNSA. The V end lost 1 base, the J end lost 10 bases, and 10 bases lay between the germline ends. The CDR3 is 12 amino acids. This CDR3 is CASSLDAPFYTF. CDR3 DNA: TGTGCCAGCAGCTTAGACGCACCCTTCTACACCTTC.